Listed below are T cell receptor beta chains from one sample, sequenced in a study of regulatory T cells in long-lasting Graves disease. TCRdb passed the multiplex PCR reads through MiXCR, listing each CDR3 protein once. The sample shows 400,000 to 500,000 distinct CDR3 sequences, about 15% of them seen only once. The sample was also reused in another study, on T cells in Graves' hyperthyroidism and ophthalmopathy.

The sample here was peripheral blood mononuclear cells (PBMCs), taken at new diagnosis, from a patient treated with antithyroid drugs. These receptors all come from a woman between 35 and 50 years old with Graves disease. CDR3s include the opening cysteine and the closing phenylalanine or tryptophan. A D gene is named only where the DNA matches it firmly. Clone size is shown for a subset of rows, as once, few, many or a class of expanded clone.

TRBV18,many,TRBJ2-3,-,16,CASSPGVSGDTDTQYF,TGTGCCAGCTCACCAGGTGTTAGCGGAGACACAGATACGCAGTATTTT
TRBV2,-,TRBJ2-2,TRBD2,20,CASRTDTGAGEGVDTGELFF,TGTGCCAGCAGGACAGACACCGGAGCGGGAGAGGGGGTGGACACCGGGGAGCTGTTTTTT
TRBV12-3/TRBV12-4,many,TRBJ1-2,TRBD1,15,CASSFFGTANYGYTF,TGTGCCAGCAGTTTCTTTGGGACAGCTAACTATGGCTACACCTTC
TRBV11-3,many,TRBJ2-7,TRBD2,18,CASSLVSLLAGRSYEQYF,TGTGCCAGCAGCTTAGTGTCCCTACTAGCGGGACGCTCCTACGAGCAGTACTTC
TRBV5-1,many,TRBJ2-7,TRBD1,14,CASSLGQGDGEQYF,TGCGCCAGCAGCTTGGGACAGGGGGACGGCGAGCAGTACTTC
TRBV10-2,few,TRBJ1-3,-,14,CASSEDSSGNTIYF,TGCGCCAGCAGTGAGGACAGCTCTGGAAACACCATATATTTT
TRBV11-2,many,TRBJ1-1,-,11,CASSLGGLAFF,TGTGCCAGCAGCTTAGGGGGGCTGGCTTTCTTT
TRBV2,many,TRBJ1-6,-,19,CASSEWTIKISSYNSPLHF,TGTGCCAGCAGTGAATGGACCATCAAAATCAGCTCCTATAATTCACCCCTCCACTTT
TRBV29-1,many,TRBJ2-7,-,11,CSVLREGEQYF,TGCAGCGTGTTACGAGAGGGGGAGCAGTACTTC
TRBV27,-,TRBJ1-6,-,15,CASSLRTGGRSPLHF,TGTGCCAGCAGTTTAAGAACCGGCGGACGTTCACCCCTCCACTTT
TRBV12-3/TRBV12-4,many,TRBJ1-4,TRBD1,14,CASSPGQVNEKLFF,TGTGCCAGCAGCCCGGGACAGGTGAATGAAAAACTGTTTTTT
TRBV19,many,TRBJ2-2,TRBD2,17,CASSKVAGGSNTGELFF,TGTGCCAGTAGTAAGGTAGCGGGAGGGAGTAACACCGGGGAGCTGTTTTTT
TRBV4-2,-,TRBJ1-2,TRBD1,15,CASSQSDRGNYGYTF,TGTGCCAGCAGCCAGAGCGACAGGGGGAACTATGGCTACACCTTC
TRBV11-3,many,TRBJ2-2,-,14,CASSLARDTGELFF,TGTGCCAGCAGCTTAGCCAGGGACACCGGGGAGCTGTTTTTT
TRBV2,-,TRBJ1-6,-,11,CATASGSPLHF,TGTGCCACCGCTTCGGGGTCACCCCTCCACTTT
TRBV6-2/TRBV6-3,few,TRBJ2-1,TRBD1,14,CASSGQGTNNEQFF,TGTGCCAGCAGTGGACAGGGGACGAACAATGAGCAGTTCTTC
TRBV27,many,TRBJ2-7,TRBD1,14,CASSPDRGRDEQYF,TGTGCCAGCAGTCCGGACAGGGGGCGAGACGAGCAGTACTTC
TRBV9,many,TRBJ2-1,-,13,CASSVLARGEQFF,TGTGCCAGCAGCGTACTAGCTAGAGGTGAGCAGTTCTTC
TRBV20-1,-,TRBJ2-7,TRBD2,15,CSARDPSGRDYEQYF,TGCAGTGCTAGAGATCCTAGCGGGAGGGACTACGAGCAGTACTTC
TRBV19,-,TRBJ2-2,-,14,CASRPTQVSGELFF,TGTGCCAGTAGACCAACACAGGTCTCCGGGGAGCTGTTTTTT
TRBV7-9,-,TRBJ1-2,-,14,CASSLGDTNYGYTF,TGTGCCAGCAGCCTAGGGGACACCAACTATGGCTACACCTTC
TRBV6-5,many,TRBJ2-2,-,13,CASSYQGIGELFF,TGTGCCAGCAGTTACCAGGGTATCGGGGAGCTGTTTTTT
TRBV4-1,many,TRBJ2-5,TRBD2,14,CASSQDTSEETQYF,TGCGCCAGCAGCCAAGATACTAGCGAAGAGACCCAGTACTTC
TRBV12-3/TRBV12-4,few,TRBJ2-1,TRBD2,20,CASSFGGFGASGRVDNEQFF,TGTGCCAGCAGTTTTGGTGGTTTCGGGGCTAGCGGGAGAGTAGACAATGAGCAGTTCTTC
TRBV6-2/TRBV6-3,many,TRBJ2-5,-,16,CASSAWGVTYQETQYF,TGTGCCAGCAGTGCCTGGGGCGTTACGTACCAAGAGACCCAGTACTTC
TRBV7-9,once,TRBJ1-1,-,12,CASSLGGGGAFF,TGTGCCAGCAGCTTAGGCGGGGGAGGAGCTTTCTTT